This T cell receptor beta chain derives from a study of T-cell memory formation after mild COVID-19. Study information: There were largely donor-specific TCR clusters. Study-wide findings and caveats: The CD4+ clones that contracted clustered mainly within CM and EM, and the CD8+ clones concentrated in EMRA. While clones contracting from day 15 to 85 were balanced between CD4 and CD8, later expanders leaned CD4+.

The length of the CDR3 is 15 residues. Per germline, CDR1 KGHSH and CDR2 LQKENI. V lost 11 bases to trimming and J lost 6 bases; unmatched junction nucleotides: 12. The table lists this clonotype with a few counts. Its antigen is undetermined. TCR alpha and TCR beta cDNA libraries with sample barcodes and UMIs came from 5'RACE using constant-segment primers. TCRdb used MiXCR to reprocess the 5' RACE reads, holding one entry per CDR3 protein. The table includes roughly 400,000 distinct CDR3 sequences, around 24% detected once. The sequence was obtained from an adult woman who had mild COVID-19 (a few samples of this study predate the infection). Cell type and time point are not known. The sample taken for sequencing was PBMCs or a T cell subset sorted from them (not recorded which). The J gene is TRBJ2-2, the V gene TRBV18, with 10 nucleotides matching TRBD2. CDR3 in amino acids: CAGSQREGRAGELFF. For the CDR3, the DNA is TGTGCCGGATCTCAGCGGGAGGGCCGCGCCGGGGAGCTGTTTTTT.